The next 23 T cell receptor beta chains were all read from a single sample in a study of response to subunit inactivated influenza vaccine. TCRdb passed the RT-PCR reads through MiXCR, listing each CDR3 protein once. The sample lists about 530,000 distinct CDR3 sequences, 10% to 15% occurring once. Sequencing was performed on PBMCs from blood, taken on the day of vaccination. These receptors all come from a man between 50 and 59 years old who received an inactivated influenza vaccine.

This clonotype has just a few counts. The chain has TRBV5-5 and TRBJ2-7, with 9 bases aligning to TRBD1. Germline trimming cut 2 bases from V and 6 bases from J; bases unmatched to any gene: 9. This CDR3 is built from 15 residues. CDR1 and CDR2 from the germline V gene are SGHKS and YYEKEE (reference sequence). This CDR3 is CASSFPLGTGTEQYF. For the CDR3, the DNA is TGTGCCAGCAGCTTCCCCCTAGGGACAGGGACCGAGCAGTACTTC. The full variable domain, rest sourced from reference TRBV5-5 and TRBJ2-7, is DAGVTQSPTHLIKTRGQQVTLRCSPISGHKSVSWYQQVLGQGPQFIFQYYEKEERGRGNFPDRFSARQFPNYSSELNVNALLLGDSALYLCASSFPLGTGTEQYFGPGTRLTVT.

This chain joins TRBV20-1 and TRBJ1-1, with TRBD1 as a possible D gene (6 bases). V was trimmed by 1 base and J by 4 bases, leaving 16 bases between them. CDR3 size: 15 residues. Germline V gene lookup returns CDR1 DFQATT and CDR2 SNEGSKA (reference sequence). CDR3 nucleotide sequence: TGCAGTGCTAGAGTCGGAACAGGGTGGGGCACTGAAGCTTTCTTT. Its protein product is CSARVGTGWGTEAFF.

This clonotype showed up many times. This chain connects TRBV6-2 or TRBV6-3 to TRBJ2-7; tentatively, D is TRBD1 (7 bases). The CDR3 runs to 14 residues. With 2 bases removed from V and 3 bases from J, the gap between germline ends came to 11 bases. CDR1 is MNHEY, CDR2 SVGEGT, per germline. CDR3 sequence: CASSYPGGNYEQYF. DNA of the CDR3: TGTGCCAGCAGTTACCCAGGGGGGAACTACGAGCAGTACTTC.

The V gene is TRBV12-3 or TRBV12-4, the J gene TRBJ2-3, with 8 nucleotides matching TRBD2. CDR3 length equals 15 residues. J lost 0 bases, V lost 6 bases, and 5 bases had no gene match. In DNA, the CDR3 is TGTGCCAGCAGCGGAGCGGGGGTGAGCACAGATACGCAGTATTTT. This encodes CASSGAGVSTDTQYF.

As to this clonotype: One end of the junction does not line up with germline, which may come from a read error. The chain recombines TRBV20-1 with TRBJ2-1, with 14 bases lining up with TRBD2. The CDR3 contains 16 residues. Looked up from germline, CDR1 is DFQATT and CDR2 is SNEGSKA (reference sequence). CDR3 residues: CSARVGTSGGRNELFF. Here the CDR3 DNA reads TGCAGTGCTAGAGTGGGGACTAGCGGGGGACGCAATGAGCTGTTCTTC.

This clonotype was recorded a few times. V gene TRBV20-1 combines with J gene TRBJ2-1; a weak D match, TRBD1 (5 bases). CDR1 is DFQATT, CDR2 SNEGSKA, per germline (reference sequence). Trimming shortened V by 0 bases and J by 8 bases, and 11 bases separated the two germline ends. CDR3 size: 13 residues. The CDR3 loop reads CSARDRRVYEQFF. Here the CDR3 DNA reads TGCAGTGCTAGAGATCGCAGGGTGTATGAGCAGTTCTTC.

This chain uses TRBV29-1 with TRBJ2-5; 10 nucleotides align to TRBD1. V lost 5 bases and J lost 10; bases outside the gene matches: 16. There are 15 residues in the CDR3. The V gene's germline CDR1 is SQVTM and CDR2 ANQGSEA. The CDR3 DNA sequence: TGCAGCGTTAGGGGACAGGGGCCCCGGGAGTGGAACCAGTACTTC. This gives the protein CSVRGQGPREWNQYF.

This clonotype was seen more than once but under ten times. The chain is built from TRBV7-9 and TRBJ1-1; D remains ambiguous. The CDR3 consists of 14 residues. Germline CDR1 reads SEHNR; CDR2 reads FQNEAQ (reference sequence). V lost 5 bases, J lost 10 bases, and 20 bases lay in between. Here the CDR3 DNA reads TGTGCCAGCAGCATATCCACCGATCACGAAGGAGCTTTCTTT. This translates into CASSISTDHEGAFF. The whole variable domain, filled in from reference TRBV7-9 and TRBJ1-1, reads DTGVSQNPRHKITKRGQNVTFRCDPISEHNRLYWYRQTLGQGPEFLTYFQNEAQLEKSRLLSDRFSAERPKGSFSTLEIQRTEQGDSAMYLCASSISTDHEGAFFGQGTRLTVV.

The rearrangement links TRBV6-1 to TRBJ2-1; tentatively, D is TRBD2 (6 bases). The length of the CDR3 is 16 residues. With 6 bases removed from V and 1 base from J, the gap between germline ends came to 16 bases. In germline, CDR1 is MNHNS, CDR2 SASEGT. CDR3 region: CASSRRLDPSYNEQFF. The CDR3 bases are TGTGCCAGCAGCCGCCGACTAGACCCATCCTACAATGAGCAGTTCTTC.

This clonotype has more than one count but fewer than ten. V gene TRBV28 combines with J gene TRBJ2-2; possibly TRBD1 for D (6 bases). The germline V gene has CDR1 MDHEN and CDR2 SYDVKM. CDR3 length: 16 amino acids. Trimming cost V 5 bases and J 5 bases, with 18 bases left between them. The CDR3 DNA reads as TGTGCCAGCAGTCCTCCTCCCGGGACATCGACCGGGGAGCTGTTTTTT. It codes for CASSPPPGTSTGELFF.

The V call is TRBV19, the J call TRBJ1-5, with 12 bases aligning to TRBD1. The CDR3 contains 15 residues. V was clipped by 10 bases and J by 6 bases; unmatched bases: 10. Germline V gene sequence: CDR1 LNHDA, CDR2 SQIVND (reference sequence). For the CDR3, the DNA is TGTGCCACCCAACCGGGACAGGGGGCAGGTCAGCCCCAGCATTTT. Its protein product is CATQPGQGAGQPQHF.

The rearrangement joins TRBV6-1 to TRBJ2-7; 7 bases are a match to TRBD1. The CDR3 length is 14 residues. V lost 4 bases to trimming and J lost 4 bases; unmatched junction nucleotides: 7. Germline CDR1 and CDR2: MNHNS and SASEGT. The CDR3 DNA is TGTGCCAGCAGTGCCGGGACAGTAGTGTACGAGCAGTACTTC. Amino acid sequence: CASSAGTVVYEQYF.

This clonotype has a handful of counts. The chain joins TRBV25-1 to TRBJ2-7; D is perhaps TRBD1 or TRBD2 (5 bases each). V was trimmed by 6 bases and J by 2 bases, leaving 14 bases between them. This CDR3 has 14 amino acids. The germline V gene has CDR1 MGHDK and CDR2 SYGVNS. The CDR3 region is CASSSGTPAYEQYF. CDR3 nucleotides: TGTGCCAGCAGCTCCGGGACCCCTGCCTACGAGCAGTACTTC.

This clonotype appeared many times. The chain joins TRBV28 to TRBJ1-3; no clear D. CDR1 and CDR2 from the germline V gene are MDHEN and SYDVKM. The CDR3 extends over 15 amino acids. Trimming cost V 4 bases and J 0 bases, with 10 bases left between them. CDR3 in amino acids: CASSYYSGSGNTIYF. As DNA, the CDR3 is TGTGCCAGCAGTTACTACTCGGGCTCTGGAAACACCATATATTTT.

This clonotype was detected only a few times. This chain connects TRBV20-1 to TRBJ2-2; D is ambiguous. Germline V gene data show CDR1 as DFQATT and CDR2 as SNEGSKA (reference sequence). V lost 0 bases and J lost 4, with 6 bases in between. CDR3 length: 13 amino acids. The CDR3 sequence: CSAREVATGELFF. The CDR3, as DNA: TGCAGTGCTAGAGAGGTGGCCACCGGGGAGCTGTTTTTT.

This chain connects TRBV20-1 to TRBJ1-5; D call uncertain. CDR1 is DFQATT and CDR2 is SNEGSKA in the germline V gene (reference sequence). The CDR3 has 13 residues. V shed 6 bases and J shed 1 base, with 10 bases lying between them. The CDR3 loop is CSAPGWSNQPQHF. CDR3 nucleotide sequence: TGCAGTGCCCCCGGGTGGAGCAATCAGCCCCAGCATTTT.

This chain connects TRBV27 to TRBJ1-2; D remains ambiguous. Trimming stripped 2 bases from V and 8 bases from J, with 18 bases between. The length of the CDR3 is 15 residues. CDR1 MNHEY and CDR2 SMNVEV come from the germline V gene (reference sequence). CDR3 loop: CASSLHPGHMDGYTF. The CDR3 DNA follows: TGTGCCAGCAGTTTACACCCGGGCCATATGGACGGCTACACCTTC.

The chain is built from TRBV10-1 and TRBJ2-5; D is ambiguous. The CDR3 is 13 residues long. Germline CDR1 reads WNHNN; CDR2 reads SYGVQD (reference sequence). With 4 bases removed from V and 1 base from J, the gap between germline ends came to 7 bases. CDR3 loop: CASSGGFQETQYF. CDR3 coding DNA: TGCGCCAGCAGTGGCGGTTTCCAAGAGACCCAGTACTTC.

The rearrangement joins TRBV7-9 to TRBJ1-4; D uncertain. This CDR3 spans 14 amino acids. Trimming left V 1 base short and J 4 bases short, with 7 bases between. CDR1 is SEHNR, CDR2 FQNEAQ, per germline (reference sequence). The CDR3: CASSLEAYNEKLFF. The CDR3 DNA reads TGTGCCAGCAGCTTAGAGGCCTATAATGAAAAACTGTTTTTT.

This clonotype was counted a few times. The CDR3 region is CASSPGTANEQFF. The CDR3 DNA sequence: TGTGCCAGCAGCCCTGGGACGGCCAATGAGCAGTTCTTC. The V and J genes are TRBV11-2 and TRBJ2-1, with D perhaps TRBD1 or TRBD2 (5 bases each). The V gene lost 5 bases and the J gene lost 6 bases, with 11 bases spanning the gap. There are 13 residues in the CDR3. Germline values: CDR1 SGHAT, CDR2 FQNNGV. Together with reference TRBV11-2 and TRBJ2-1, the CDR3 gives the full variable domain: EAGVAQSPRYKIIEKRQSVAFWCNPISGHATLYWYQQILGQGPKLLIQFQNNGVVDDSQLPKDRFSAERLKGVDSTLKIQPAKLEDSAVYLCASSPGTANEQFFGPGTRLTVL.

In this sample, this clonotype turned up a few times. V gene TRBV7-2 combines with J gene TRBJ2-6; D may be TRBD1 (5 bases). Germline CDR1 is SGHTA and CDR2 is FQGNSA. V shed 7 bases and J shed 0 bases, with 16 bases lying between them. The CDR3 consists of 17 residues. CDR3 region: CASTVTGFSSGANVLTF. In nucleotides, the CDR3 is TGTGCCAGCACCGTTACAGGTTTTAGCTCTGGGGCCAACGTCCTGACTTTC.

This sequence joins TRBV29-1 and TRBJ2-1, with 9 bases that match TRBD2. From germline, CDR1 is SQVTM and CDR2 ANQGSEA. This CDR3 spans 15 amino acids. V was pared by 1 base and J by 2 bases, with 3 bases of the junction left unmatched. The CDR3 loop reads CSVEVRLAAYNEQFF. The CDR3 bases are TGCAGCGTTGAAGTGAGACTAGCGGCCTACAATGAGCAGTTCTTC.

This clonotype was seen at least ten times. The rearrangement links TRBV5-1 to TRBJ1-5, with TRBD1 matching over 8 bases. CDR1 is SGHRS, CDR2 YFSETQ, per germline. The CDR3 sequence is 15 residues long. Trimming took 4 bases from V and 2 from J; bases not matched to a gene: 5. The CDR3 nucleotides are TGCGCCAGCAGCGAAGGACAGGGAGGCAATCAGCCCCAGCATTTT. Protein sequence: CASSEGQGGNQPQHF. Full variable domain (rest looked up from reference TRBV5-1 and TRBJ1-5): KAGVTQTPRYLIKTRGQQVTLSCSPISGHRSVSWYQQTPGQGLQFLFEYFSETQRNKGNFPGRFSGRQFSNSRSEMNVSTLELGDSALYLCASSEGQGGNQPQHFGDGTRLSIL.